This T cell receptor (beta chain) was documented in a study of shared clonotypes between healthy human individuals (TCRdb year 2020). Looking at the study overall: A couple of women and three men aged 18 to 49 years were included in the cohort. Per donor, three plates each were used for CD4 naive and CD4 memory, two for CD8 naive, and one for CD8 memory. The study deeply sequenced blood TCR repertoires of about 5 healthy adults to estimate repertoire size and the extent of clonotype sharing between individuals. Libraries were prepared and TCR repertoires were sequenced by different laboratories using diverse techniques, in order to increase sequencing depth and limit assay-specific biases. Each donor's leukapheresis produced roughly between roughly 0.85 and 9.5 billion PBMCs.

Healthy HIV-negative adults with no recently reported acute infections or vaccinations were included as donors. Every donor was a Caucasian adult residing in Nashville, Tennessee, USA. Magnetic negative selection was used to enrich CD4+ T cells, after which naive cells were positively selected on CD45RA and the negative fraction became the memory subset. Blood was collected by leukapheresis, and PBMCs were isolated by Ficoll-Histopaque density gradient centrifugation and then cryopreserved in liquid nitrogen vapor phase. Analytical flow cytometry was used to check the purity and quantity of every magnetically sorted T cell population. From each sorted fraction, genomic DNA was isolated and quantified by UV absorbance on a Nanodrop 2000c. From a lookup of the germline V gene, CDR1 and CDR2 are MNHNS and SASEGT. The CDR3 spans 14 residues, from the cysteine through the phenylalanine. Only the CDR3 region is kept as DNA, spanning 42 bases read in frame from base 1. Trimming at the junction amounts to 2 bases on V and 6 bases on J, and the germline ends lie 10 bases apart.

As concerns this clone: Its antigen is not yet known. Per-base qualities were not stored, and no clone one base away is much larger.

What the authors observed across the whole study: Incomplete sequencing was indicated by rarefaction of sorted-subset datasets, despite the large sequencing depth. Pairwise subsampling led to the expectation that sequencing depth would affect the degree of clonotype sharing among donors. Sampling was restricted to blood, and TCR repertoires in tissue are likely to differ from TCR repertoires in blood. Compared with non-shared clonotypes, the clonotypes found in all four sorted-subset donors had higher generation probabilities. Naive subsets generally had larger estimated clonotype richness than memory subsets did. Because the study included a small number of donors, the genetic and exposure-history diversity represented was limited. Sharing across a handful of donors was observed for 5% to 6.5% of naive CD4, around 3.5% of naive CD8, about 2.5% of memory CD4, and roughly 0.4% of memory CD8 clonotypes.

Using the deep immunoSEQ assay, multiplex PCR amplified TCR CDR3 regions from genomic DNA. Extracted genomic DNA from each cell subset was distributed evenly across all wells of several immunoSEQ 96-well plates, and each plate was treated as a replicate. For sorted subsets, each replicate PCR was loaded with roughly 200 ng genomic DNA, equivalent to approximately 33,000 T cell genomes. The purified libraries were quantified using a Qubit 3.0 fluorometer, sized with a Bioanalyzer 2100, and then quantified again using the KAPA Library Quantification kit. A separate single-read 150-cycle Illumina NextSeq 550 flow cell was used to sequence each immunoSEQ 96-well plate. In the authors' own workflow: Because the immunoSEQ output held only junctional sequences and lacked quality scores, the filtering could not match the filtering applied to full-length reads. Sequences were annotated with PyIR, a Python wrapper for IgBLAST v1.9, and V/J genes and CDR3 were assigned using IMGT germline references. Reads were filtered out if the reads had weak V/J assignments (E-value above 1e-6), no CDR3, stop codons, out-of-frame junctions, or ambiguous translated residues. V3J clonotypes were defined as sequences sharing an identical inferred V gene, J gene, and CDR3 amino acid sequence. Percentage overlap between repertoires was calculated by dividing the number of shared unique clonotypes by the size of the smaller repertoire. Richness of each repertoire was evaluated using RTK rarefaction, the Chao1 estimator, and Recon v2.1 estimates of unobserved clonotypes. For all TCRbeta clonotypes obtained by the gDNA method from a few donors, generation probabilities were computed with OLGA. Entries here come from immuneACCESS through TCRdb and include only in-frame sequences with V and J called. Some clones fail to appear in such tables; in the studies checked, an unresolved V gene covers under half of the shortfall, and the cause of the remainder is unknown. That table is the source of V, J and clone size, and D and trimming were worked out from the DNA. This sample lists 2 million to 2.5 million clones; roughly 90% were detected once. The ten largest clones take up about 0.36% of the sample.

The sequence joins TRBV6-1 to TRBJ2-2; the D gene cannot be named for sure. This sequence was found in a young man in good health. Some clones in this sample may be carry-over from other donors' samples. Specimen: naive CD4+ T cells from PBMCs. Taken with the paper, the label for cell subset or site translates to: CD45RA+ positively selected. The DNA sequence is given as TGTGCCAGCAGTGAACGCCCTAATCCCGGGGAGCTGTTTTTT. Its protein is CASSERPNPGELFF.